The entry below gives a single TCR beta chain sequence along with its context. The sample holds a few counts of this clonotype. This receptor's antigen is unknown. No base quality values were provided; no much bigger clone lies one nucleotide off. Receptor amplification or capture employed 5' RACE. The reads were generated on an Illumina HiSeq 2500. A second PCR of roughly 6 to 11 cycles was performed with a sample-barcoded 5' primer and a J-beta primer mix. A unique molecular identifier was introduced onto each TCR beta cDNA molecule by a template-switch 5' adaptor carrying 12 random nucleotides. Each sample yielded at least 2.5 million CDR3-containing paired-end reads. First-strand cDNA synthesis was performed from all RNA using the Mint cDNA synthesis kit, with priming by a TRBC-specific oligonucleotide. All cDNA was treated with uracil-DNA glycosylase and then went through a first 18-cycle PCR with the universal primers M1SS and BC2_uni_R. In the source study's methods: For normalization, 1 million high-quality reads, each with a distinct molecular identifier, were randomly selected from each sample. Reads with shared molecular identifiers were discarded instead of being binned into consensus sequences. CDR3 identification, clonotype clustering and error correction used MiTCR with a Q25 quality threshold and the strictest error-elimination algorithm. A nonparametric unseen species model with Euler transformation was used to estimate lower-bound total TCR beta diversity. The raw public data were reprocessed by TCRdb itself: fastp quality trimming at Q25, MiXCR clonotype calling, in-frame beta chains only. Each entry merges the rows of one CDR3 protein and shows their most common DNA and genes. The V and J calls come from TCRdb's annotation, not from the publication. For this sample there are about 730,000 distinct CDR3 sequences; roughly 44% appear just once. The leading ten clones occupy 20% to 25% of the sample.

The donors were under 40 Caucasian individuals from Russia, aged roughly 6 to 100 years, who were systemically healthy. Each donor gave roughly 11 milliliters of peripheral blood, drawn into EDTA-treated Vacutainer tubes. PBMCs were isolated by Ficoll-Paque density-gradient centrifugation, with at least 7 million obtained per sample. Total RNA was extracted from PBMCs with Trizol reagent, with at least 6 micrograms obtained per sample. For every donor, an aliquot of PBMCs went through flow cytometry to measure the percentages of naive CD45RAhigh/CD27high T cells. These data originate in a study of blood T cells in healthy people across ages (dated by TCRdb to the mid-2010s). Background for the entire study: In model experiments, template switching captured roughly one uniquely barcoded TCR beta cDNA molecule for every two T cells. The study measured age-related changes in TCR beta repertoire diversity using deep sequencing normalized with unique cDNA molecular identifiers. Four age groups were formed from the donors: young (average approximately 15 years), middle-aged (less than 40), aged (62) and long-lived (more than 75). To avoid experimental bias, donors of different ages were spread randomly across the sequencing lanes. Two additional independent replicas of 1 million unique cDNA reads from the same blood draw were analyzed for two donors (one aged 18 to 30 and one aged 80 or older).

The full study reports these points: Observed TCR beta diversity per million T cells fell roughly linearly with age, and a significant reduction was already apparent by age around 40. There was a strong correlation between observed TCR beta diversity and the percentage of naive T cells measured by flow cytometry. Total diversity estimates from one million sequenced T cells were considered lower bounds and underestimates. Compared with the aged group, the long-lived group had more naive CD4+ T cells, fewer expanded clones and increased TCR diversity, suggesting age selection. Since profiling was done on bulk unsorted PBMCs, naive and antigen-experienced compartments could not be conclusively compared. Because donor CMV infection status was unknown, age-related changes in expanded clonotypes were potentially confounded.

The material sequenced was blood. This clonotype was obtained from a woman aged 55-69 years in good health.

The CDR3 reads CASSSGALGADTQYF. The nucleotide sequence is TGTGCCAGCAGTTCCGGGGCGTTGGGGGCAGATACGCAGTATTTT. The receptor chain draws on TRBV12-3 or TRBV12-4 and TRBJ2-3, with the D call tentatively TRBD1 or TRBD2, each fitting 5 bases. The CDR3 runs 15 amino acids, cysteine and phenylalanine included. The read is trimmed to its CDR3 DNA, 45 bases read in frame from base 1. The V and J ends are trimmed by 4 bases and 4 bases, leaving 15 bases between them.